This passage covers 17 T cell receptor beta chains from one sample sequenced in a study of blood T cell repertoires in COVID-19. The table came from immunoSEQ multiplex PCR; TCRdb's copy has only in-frame clones and leaves some out. The data hold around 200,000 clones, with 80% to 90% observed a single time. The sequenced sample consisted of peripheral blood. Every receptor here comes from a human donor with active or convalescent COVID-19. The donor label of this sample is uncertain.

The chain joins TRBV4-3 to TRBJ2-7; weak D call: TRBD1 (5 bases). The germline V and J ends were trimmed by 0 bases and 2 bases, with 11 bases remaining between them. The CDR3 totals 15 residues. From germline, CDR1 is LGHNA and CDR2 YSLEER. CDR3 DNA: TGCGCCAGCAGCCAAGATCAGGGCAGGACCTACGAGCAGTACTTC. Encoded protein: CASSQDQGRTYEQYF.

The chain recombines TRBV3-1 (or the pseudogene TRBV3-2) with TRBJ1-6, with no clear D. The length of the CDR3 is 13 residues. CDR1 is LGHDT, CDR2 YNNKEL, per germline (reference sequence). V was clipped by 1 base and J by 7 bases, with 5 bases between them. The CDR3 here is CASSQGQNSPLHF. The DNA of the CDR3 is TGTGCCAGCAGCCAAGGCCAGAATTCACCCCTCCACTTT.

This chain joins TRBV11-2 and TRBJ2-2; D unresolved. CDR1 and CDR2 from the germline V gene are SGHAT and FQNNGV. This CDR3 region has 14 residues. V shed 1 base and J shed 2 bases, with 5 bases lying between them. CDR3 nucleotide sequence: TGTGCCAGCAGCTTAGTACTTAACACCGGGGAGCTGTTTTTT. It translates to CASSLVLNTGELFF.

The chain couples TRBV30 to TRBJ1-1; D is unclear. Germline assignment: CDR1 GTSNPN and CDR2 SVGIG (reference sequence). V lost 1 base and J lost 2, with 14 bases in between. The CDR3 sequence is 15 residues long. The CDR3 spells CAWSDGFNGNTEAFF. In nucleotides, the CDR3 is TGTGCCTGGAGTGACGGGTTTAATGGTAACACTGAAGCTTTCTTT.

A remark on this clone: Other nucleotide sequences from this sample produce the same CDR3. This chain connects TRBV12-5 to TRBJ2-1; no clear D. V shed 6 bases and J shed 3 bases, with 3 bases lying between them. The CDR3 is made up of 11 amino acids. Germline V lookup: CDR1 LGHNT, CDR2 FRNRAP. The CDR3 spells CASGLYNEQFF. The CDR3 nucleotides read TGTGCTAGTGGCCTCTACAATGAGCAGTTCTTC. Full variable domain (outside the CDR3, taken from reference TRBV12-5 and TRBJ2-1): DARVTQTPRHKVTEMGQEVTMRCQPILGHNTVFWYRQTMMQGLELLAYFRNRAPLDDSGMPKDRFSAEMPDATLATLKIQPSEPRDSAVYFCASGLYNEQFFGPGTRLTVL.

J is TRBJ2-3 and V is TRBV9; possible D gene TRBD2, 6 bases. V was clipped by 4 bases and J by 4 bases, with 19 bases between them. The germline CDR1 and CDR2 sequences are SGDLS and YYNGEE. CDR3 length equals 16 residues. CDR3 DNA: TGTGCCAGCAGCTCGCAGATGACTAGAAGGGCAGATACGCAGTATTTT. Encoded protein: CASSSQMTRRADTQYF.

The chain has TRBV6-6 and TRBJ2-3, with 10 bases matching TRBD2. CDR1 and CDR2 (germline): MNHNY, SVGAGI (reference sequence). The CDR3 sequence is 16 residues long. V shed 1 base, J shed 3 bases, and the junction held 4 bases outside the gene matches. CDR3 protein: CASSYYERGGTDTQYF. CDR3 coding DNA: TGTGCCAGCAGTTACTACGAGCGGGGGGGGACAGATACGCAGTATTTT.

V and J are TRBV14 and TRBJ1-2, with D perhaps matching TRBD1 (6 bases). Looked up from germline, CDR1 is SGHDN and CDR2 is FVKESK. V lost 4 bases and J lost 5, with 11 bases in between. The CDR3 runs to 13 residues. Here the CDR3 reads CASSRLTGYGYTF. CDR3 in DNA: TGTGCCAGCAGCCGCCTTACAGGGTATGGCTACACCTTC.

The rearrangement uses TRBV19 and TRBJ2-7; D is possibly TRBD1 (7 bases). Germline loops: CDR1 LNHDA, CDR2 SQIVND (reference sequence). This CDR3 is 16 amino acids long. V was pared by 3 bases and J by 0 bases, with 15 bases between. This chain's CDR3 is CASSMYGGGSSYEQYF. The CDR3 DNA is TGTGCCAGTAGTATGTATGGAGGGGGCAGCTCCTACGAGCAGTACTTC.

This clone was observed a few times. The chain carries TRBV4-2 and TRBJ2-3, with TRBD1 identical over 12 bases. The V gene end was trimmed by 6 bases and the J gene end by 5 bases; junction bases not matched to a gene: 9. CDR1 is LGHNA and CDR2 is YNFKEQ in the germline V gene. This CDR3 has 16 amino acids. The CDR3 sequence: CASRTGTGGEIDTQYF. In nucleotides, the CDR3 is TGTGCCAGCAGGACCGGGACAGGGGGCGAAATAGATACGCAGTATTTT.

The chain employs TRBV14 and TRBJ2-5, with D perhaps matching TRBD2 (6 bases). Germline V lookup: CDR1 SGHDN, CDR2 FVKESK. Trimming shortened V by 0 bases and J by 5 bases, and 16 bases separated the two germline ends. This CDR3 has 16 residues. The CDR3 nucleotides are TGTGCCAGCAGCCAAGAGTTCGGGGGACTGGGGGAGACCCAGTACTTC. Its translation: CASSQEFGGLGETQYF.

This clone has just one count. The gene calls are TRBV3-1 (or the pseudogene TRBV3-2) and TRBJ2-3; 9 bases fit TRBD2. The germline CDR1 and CDR2 sequences are LGHDT and YNNKEL (reference sequence). Trimming at V came to 10 bases and at J to 2 bases, leaving 10 bases not matched to a gene. The CDR3 runs to 15 residues. The CDR3 DNA reads TGTGCCATAATTGGCGGGGGGGCCCCCACAGATACGCAGTATTTT. This sequence encodes CAIIGGGAPTDTQYF.

This chain joins TRBV6-5 and TRBJ1-6; TRBD1 agrees at 9 bases. This CDR3 comprises 15 residues. The V gene end was trimmed by 7 bases and the J gene end by 10 bases; junction bases not matched to a gene: 11. Per the germline V gene, CDR1 is MNHEY and CDR2 is SVGAGI. CDR3 nucleotide sequence: TGTGCCAGCACCCTCGGACAGGGGTATAGATCACCCCTCCACTTT. Translating it yields CASTLGQGYRSPLHF.

V usage is TRBV4-1 and J usage is TRBJ2-7, with unresolved D. Per the germline V gene, CDR1 is MGHRA and CDR2 is YSYEKL. Between the trimmed V and J ends, which lost 0 bases and 6 bases, there was a span of 18 bases. The CDR3 loop spans 16 amino acids. The CDR3 protein is CASSQEILGSPSEQYF. Written as DNA, the CDR3 is TGCGCCAGCAGCCAAGAGATCCTCGGGTCGCCCTCCGAGCAGTACTTC.

The V call is TRBV9, the J call TRBJ2-1, with a possible D match to TRBD2 (6 bases). Trimming took 7 bases from V and 9 from J, leaving 20 bases between them. Per germline, CDR1 SGDLS and CDR2 YYNGEE. The length of the CDR3 is 14 residues. The CDR3 loop reads CASSQGLEYGEQFF. CDR3 in DNA: TGTGCCAGCTCCCAGGGACTGGAGTATGGTGAGCAGTTCTTC.

The chain employs TRBV28 and TRBJ2-5, with unresolved D. Trimming took 9 bases from V and 0 from J, leaving 11 bases between them. This CDR3 is 13 amino acids long. The V gene's germline CDR1 is MDHEN and CDR2 SYDVKM. The chain's CDR3 is CASYGANQETQYF. The CDR3 DNA follows: TGTGCCAGTTACGGAGCTAACCAAGAGACCCAGTACTTC. Full variable domain (remainder filled in from reference TRBV28 and TRBJ2-5): DVKVTQSSRYLVKRTGEKVFLECVQDMDHENMFWYRQDPGLGLRLIYFSYDVKMKEKGDIPEGYSVSREKKERFSLILESASTNQTSMYLCASYGANQETQYFGPGTRLLVL.

The genes are TRBV19 and TRBJ2-5; D remains ambiguous. The V end lost 4 bases, the J end lost 7 bases, and 19 bases lay between the germline ends. CDR1 and CDR2 (germline): LNHDA, SQIVND (reference sequence). CDR3 size: 15 residues. The CDR3: CASSSDRAFPPTQYF. The CDR3, as DNA: TGTGCCAGTAGTAGTGATCGAGCTTTCCCCCCGACCCAGTACTTC.